This passage covers 7 T cell receptor beta chains from one sample sequenced in a study of control samples from healthy donors and cancer patients. The repertoire was sequenced with immunoSEQ multiplex PCR; TCRdb's copy has only in-frame clones and lacks some. The sample carries some 150,000 clones, roughly 94% recorded once. The material sequenced was blood. The origin of the receptors is a man in his forties in good health.

This sequence joins TRBV7-4 and TRBJ1-6, with 8 nucleotides matching TRBD1. After removal of 0 bases from V and 6 bases from J, the junction contained 7 bases not matched to a gene. Per germline, CDR1 SGHVT and CDR2 SQSDAQ. The CDR3 loop spans 17 amino acids. The CDR3 loop reads CASSLACRGPCNSPLHF. The DNA for the CDR3 is TGTGCCAGCAGCTTAGCCTGCAGGGGGCCATGTAATTCACCCCTCCACTTT.

This clone was detected once. The chain joins TRBV7-9 to TRBJ1-2; weak D call: TRBD1 (6 bases). V lost 5 bases and J 0 bases, leaving 13 bases between the germline ends. CDR1 SEHNR and CDR2 FQNEAQ come from the germline V gene (reference sequence). CDR3 length: 15 residues. The DNA for the CDR3 is TGTGCCAGCAGCGTGCAGACAGGAGCTAACTATGGCTACACCTTC. This sequence encodes CASSVQTGANYGYTF.

The chain carries TRBV24-1 and TRBJ2-7; 7 bases match TRBD2. CDR3 length: 16 amino acids. Trimming removed 5 bases from V and 2 bases from J; junction bases left unmatched: 11. Germline loops: CDR1 KGHDR, CDR2 SFDVKD. The CDR3 DNA is TGTGCCACCAGTGGGGGTCGGCCTAGCGGAACCTACGAGCAGTACTTC. Protein: CATSGGRPSGTYEQYF.

The rearrangement joins TRBV18 to TRBJ1-4, with D tentatively TRBD1 (5 bases). The CDR3 extends over 14 amino acids. The germline V gene encodes CDR1 KGHSH and CDR2 LQKENI. The V gene lost 4 bases and the J gene lost 7 bases, with 13 bases spanning the gap. CDR3 amino acids: CASSRLGAGEKLFF. The CDR3 DNA sequence: TGTGCCAGCTCACGTCTAGGGGCGGGTGAAAAACTGTTTTTT.

The V call is TRBV5-1, the J call TRBJ1-4, with 12 positions matching TRBD1. Trimming removed 4 bases from V and 7 bases from J; junction bases left unmatched: 5. Germline lookup yields CDR1 SGHRS and CDR2 YFSETQ. CDR3 length equals 15 residues. CDR3 sequence: CASSTGTGGGEKLFF. The CDR3 DNA reads as TGCGCCAGCAGCACCGGGACAGGGGGCGGTGAAAAACTGTTTTTT.

This clone was observed a few times. The chain employs TRBV6-1 and TRBJ1-1; 7 bases align to TRBD1. V lost 3 bases to trimming and J lost 5 bases; unmatched junction nucleotides: 9. Germline values: CDR1 MNHNS, CDR2 SASEGT. CDR3 size: 15 residues. DNA for the CDR3: TGTGCCAGCAGTGATAGACAGGGCTTTTTTACTGAAGCTTTCTTT. Residues: CASSDRQGFFTEAFF.

The rearrangement links TRBV5-6 to TRBJ2-3, with 8 bases fitting TRBD1. CDR3 length: 16 amino acids. Per the germline V gene, CDR1 is SGHDT and CDR2 is YYEEEE. With V trimmed by 2 bases and J by 1 base, 6 bases remained unmatched. The CDR3, as DNA: TGTGCCAGCAGCTTTCTTGACAGGGGTGGCACAGATACGCAGTATTTT. Translating gives CASSFLDRGGTDTQYF.